The 19 T cell receptor beta chains given below trace back to one sample, sequenced in a study of blood T cells in healthy people across ages. The second PCR ran roughly 7 to 12 cycles with a sample-barcoded 5' primer and J-beta primers. TCRdb independently ran MiXCR on the 5' RACE reads; one entry per CDR3 protein. This sample carries roughly 2 million distinct CDR3 sequences, around 48% of them seen once, and the ten largest clones take less than 2.5%. Material for sequencing was blood. These receptors were collected from a woman aged 40 to 49 in good health.

In DNA, the CDR3 is TGCGCCAGCAGCCAAGACTTCCCGTTCCAGCAGTACTTC. It encodes CASSQDFPFQQYF. V is TRBV4-3 and J is TRBJ2-5; D remains ambiguous. From germline, CDR1 is LGHNA and CDR2 YSLEER. With 0 bases removed from V and 11 bases from J, the gap between germline ends came to 13 bases. CDR3 length: 13 amino acids.

The gene calls are TRBV20-1 and TRBJ1-6, with D perhaps matching TRBD1 (6 bases). This CDR3 contains 16 residues. Germline CDR1 is DFQATT and CDR2 is SNEGSKA (reference sequence). With 4 bases removed from V and 8 bases from J, the gap between germline ends came to 21 bases. This CDR3 is CSATSQGQGPYSPLHF. The CDR3 region has the DNA TGCAGTGCTACATCCCAGGGACAAGGTCCTTATTCACCCCTCCACTTT.

The V gene is TRBV12-3 or TRBV12-4, the J gene TRBJ2-3; D call uncertain. The CDR3 spans 14 residues. V dropped 6 bases and J dropped 0 bases, with 10 bases sitting between them. CDR3 bases: TGTGCCAGCAGGCACTACGGGAGCACAGATACGCAGTATTTT. Translation gives CASRHYGSTDTQYF.

As for this clonotype: A much larger clone differs by one base, so this may be a read error. This CDR3 is CASSRERGNEKLFF. Here the CDR3 DNA reads TGTGCCAGCAGCCGGGAGAGGGGGAATGAAAAACTGTTTTTT. The gene calls are TRBV14 and TRBJ1-4; weak D call: TRBD1 (6 bases). Between the trimmed V and J ends, which lost 4 bases and 5 bases, there was a span of 11 bases. In germline, CDR1 is SGHDN, CDR2 FVKESK. CDR3 length: 14 amino acids.

The rearrangement uses TRBV20-1 and TRBJ2-1; 11 bases match TRBD2. This CDR3 is 17 amino acids long. V lost 0 bases and J lost 7; bases outside the gene matches: 11. CDR1 is DFQATT and CDR2 is SNEGSKA in the germline V gene (reference sequence). CDR3 amino acids: CSARDAPGTSGRNEQFF. The CDR3 nucleotides read TGCAGTGCTAGAGATGCCCCCGGGACTAGCGGAAGAAATGAGCAGTTCTTC.

This rearrangement joins TRBV9 to TRBJ2-5; TRBD2 is a possible D gene (5 bases). Looked up from germline, CDR1 is SGDLS and CDR2 is YYNGEE. This CDR3 has 14 amino acids. V was cut by 4 bases and J by 11 bases, with 21 bases left in between. CDR3 in amino acids: CASSPRVLGGGQYF. The DNA of the CDR3 is TGTGCCAGCAGCCCAAGGGTCTTGGGTGGCGGGCAGTACTTC. Variable domain in full (rest from reference TRBV9 and TRBJ2-5): DSGVTQTPKHLITATGQRVTLRCSPRSGDLSVYWYQQSLDQGLQFLIQYYNGEERAKGNILERFSAQQFPDLHSELNLSSLELGDSALYFCASSPRVLGGGQYFGPGTRLLVL.

This clonotype was counted between two and nine times. V gene TRBV4-1 combines with J gene TRBJ2-1; either TRBD1 or TRBD2 may supply D (5 bases each). Trimming shortened V by 2 bases and J by 7 bases, and 15 bases separated the two germline ends. CDR3 size: 15 residues. Germline CDR1 reads MGHRA; CDR2 reads YSYEKL. This chain's CDR3 is CASSQWDRTGNEQFF. The DNA of the CDR3 is TGCGCCAGCAGCCAATGGGACCGGACGGGAAATGAGCAGTTCTTC.

There are a few counts of this clonotype. The V gene is TRBV5-1, the J gene TRBJ1-2; D is unresolved. The CDR3 sequence is 14 residues long. The germline V gene has CDR1 SGHRS and CDR2 YFSETQ. Trimming took off 4 bases at V and 4 bases at J, with 14 bases between the two ends. CDR3: CASSPNPGGYGYTF. The CDR3 DNA sequence: TGCGCCAGCAGCCCAAATCCAGGAGGCTATGGCTACACCTTC.

This chain uses TRBV20-1 with TRBJ2-3, with D perhaps matching TRBD2 (6 bases). Germline CDR1 DFQATT, CDR2 SNEGSKA (reference sequence). V was clipped by 6 bases and J by 2 bases, with 21 bases between them. CDR3 length: 16 amino acids. The CDR3 protein is CSATKLRGLDTDTQYF. The DNA for the CDR3 is TGCAGTGCCACCAAACTTAGGGGACTCGACACAGATACGCAGTATTTT.

The CDR3 DNA follows: TGTGCCAGCATGACGGGGCATCAGGGGAGTGAGCAGTACTTC. Amino acid sequence: CASMTGHQGSEQYF. The chain couples TRBV6-5 to TRBJ2-5; TRBD1 might be the D (6 bases). In germline, CDR1 is MNHEY, CDR2 SVGAGI. The length of the CDR3 is 14 residues. V was clipped by 7 bases and J by 11 bases, with 23 bases between them.

This clonotype was observed a single time. The chain employs TRBV20-1 and TRBJ2-5, with 7 bases aligning to TRBD2. CDR1 is DFQATT and CDR2 is SNEGSKA in the germline V gene (reference sequence). The CDR3 runs to 14 residues. Trimming cost V 5 bases and J 5 bases; bases outside gene matches: 11. In DNA form, the CDR3 reads TGCAGTGCTCAGGCTCTAGCGGCGGGTGAGACCCAGTACTTC. It specifies CSAQALAAGETQYF.

The V and J genes are TRBV6-2 or TRBV6-3 and TRBJ2-1; D is possibly TRBD1 or TRBD2 (6 bases each). The V gene's germline CDR1 is MNHEY and CDR2 SVGEGT. V was trimmed by 5 bases and J by 5 bases, leaving 13 bases between them. The CDR3 has 14 amino acids. CDR3: CASSVEGGHNEQFF. CDR3 nucleotide sequence: TGTGCCAGCAGTGTAGAGGGGGGACACAATGAGCAGTTCTTC.

On this clonotype itself: Its ends do not fully match the called genes, so a read error is possible. The chain carries TRBV20-1 and TRBJ1-2, with no clear D. Germline CDR1 and CDR2: DFQATT and SNEGSKA (reference sequence). This CDR3 has 14 residues. The CDR3 sequence is CNARALGRGYGYTF. CDR3 coding DNA: TGCAATGCTAGAGCCCTAGGACGGGGATATGGCTACACCTTC.

This clonotype was detected only a few times. The V gene is TRBV10-2, the J gene TRBJ2-3; 10 bases fit TRBD2. Trimming at V came to 3 bases and at J to 2 bases, leaving 11 bases not matched to a gene. The germline gives CDR1 WSHSY, CDR2 SAAADI. The CDR3 has 18 residues. CDR3 DNA sequence: TGCGCCAGCAGTGACAGGACTAGCGGCCGCACAAACACAGATACGCAGTATTTT. Protein sequence: CASSDRTSGRTNTDTQYF.

The chain links TRBV28 to TRBJ2-3; D is perhaps TRBD1 (5 bases). Germline-derived CDR1 and CDR2 are MDHEN and SYDVKM. The CDR3 consists of 17 residues. V was shortened by 2 bases and J by 3 bases, with 18 bases between the two germline ends. Here the CDR3 reads CASSLGQGTVGTDTQYF. CDR3 in DNA: TGTGCCAGCAGTTTAGGGCAGGGAACCGTAGGAACAGATACGCAGTATTTT.

This clonotype was counted a few times. This rearrangement joins TRBV27 to TRBJ2-3, with D perhaps TRBD2 (5 bases). Deletions cut 7 bases from V and 2 bases from J, with 16 bases between. The CDR3 sequence is 15 residues long. In germline, CDR1 is MNHEY, CDR2 SMNVEV (reference sequence). CDR3 residues: CASMVRALFTDTQYF. In DNA form, the CDR3 reads TGTGCCAGCATGGTGCGGGCCCTTTTCACAGATACGCAGTATTTT.

The chain couples TRBV5-1 to TRBJ2-3; maybe TRBD2 (5 bases). This CDR3 has 14 residues. The V end was cut by 3 bases, the J end by 4 bases, with 12 bases between. Germline V gene data show CDR1 as SGHRS and CDR2 as YFSETQ. CDR3: CASSSDSVADTQYF. The CDR3 nucleotides are TGCGCCAGCAGCTCGGACTCGGTCGCAGATACGCAGTATTTT.

The rearrangement uses TRBV13 and TRBJ1-2; D is possibly TRBD1 (5 bases). The V and J ends lost 4 bases and 3 bases respectively, with 21 bases between them. The CDR3 runs 17 residues. CDR1 is PRHDT and CDR2 is FYEKMQ in the germline V gene (reference sequence). The CDR3 is CASSSLDRGSVDYGYTF. The CDR3, as DNA: TGTGCCAGCAGCTCCCTCGACAGAGGGAGCGTCGACTATGGCTACACCTTC. The full variable domain, its missing parts supplied by reference TRBV13 and TRBJ1-2, is AAGVIQSPRHLIKEKRETATLKCYPIPRHDTVYWYQQGPGQDPQFLISFYEKMQSDKGSIPDRFSAQQFSDYHSELNMSSLELGDSALYFCASSSLDRGSVDYGYTFGSGTRLTVV.

The chain couples TRBV4-1 to TRBJ2-1, with D perhaps TRBD2 (5 bases). The J call may be incorrect, as the DNA end agrees better with TRBJ2-7. CDR1 is MGHRA and CDR2 is YSYEKL in the germline V gene. This CDR3 comprises 17 residues. CDR3 sequence reads: CASSQDEPGIPYNEQYF. The CDR3, as DNA: TGCGCCAGCAGCCAAGATGAGCCGGGGATCCCTTACAATGAGCAGTACTTC.